This T cell receptor (beta chain) was obtained from a study of T cells in Graves' hyperthyroidism and ophthalmopathy. Study-level points and caveats: Most clonotypes expanded in thyroid above 0.001 were likewise present in blood.

Ophthalmopathy patients all had a Clinical Activity Score of at least 3, a NOSPECS grade of at least 4 and disease under 3 months old. This clonotype has a count of ten or more. As yet, its antigen is unknown. Germline lookup yields CDR1 SGHAT and CDR2 FQNNGV. V lost 0 bases to trimming and J lost 2 bases, with 8 bases between them. The CDR3 runs to 15 residues. The TCR beta CDR3 regions underwent amplification using RNA transcripts as the source. With the HTBI primer set, the TCR CDR3 went through a first round of RT-PCR. TCRdb recomputed calls from the multiplex PCR reads with MiXCR, one row per CDR3 protein. Among 530,000 or so distinct CDR3 sequences, around 24% were seen once, and the ten largest hold roughly 10%.

The receptor's source is a woman aged 30 to 39 with Graves' ophthalmopathy. The V and J genes are TRBV11-2 and TRBJ1-5; D is unclear. Sample: blood. The CDR3 DNA is TGTGCCAGCAGCTTAGATCTCTGGGGCAATCAGCCCCAGCATTTT. It codes for CASSLDLWGNQPQHF.